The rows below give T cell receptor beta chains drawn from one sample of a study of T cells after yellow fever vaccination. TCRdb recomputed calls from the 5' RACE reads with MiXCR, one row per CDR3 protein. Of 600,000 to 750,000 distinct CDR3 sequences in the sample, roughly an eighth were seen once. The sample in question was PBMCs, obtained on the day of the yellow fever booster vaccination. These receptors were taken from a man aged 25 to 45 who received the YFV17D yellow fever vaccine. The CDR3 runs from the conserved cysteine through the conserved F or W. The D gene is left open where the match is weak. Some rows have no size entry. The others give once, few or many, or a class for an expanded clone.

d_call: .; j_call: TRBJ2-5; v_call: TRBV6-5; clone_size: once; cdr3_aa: CASSYWVGETQYF; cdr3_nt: TGTGCCAGCAGTTACTGGGTTGGAGAGACCCAGTACTTC
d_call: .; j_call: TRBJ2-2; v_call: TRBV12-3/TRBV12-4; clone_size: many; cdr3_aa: CASSLGLNTGELFF; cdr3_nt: TGTGCCAGCAGCTTAGGGCTGAACACCGGGGAGCTGTTTTTT
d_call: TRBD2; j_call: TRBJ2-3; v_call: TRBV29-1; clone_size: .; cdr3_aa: CSVRERESTDTQYF; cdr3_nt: TGCAGCGTTAGGGAGCGGGAGAGCACAGATACGCAGTATTTT
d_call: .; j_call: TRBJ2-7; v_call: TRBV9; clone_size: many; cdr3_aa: CASSATYGGSSTQYF; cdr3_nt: TGTGCCAGCAGCGCAACCTATGGGGGTAGCTCGACACAGTACTTC
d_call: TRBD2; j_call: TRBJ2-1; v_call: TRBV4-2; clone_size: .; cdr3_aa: CASSQVNLAGGYNEQFF; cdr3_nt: TGTGCCAGCAGCCAAGTGAACCTGGCGGGAGGGTACAATGAGCAGTTCTTC
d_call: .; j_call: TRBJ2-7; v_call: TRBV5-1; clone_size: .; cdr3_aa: CASSSTGSGEQYF; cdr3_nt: TGCGCCAGCAGTTCTACAGGTTCAGGCGAGCAGTACTTC
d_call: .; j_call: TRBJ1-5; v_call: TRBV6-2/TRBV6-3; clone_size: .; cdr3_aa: CASSYPGARNQPQHF; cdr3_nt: TGTGCCAGCAGTTACCCGGGGGCGCGCAATCAGCCCCAGCATTTT
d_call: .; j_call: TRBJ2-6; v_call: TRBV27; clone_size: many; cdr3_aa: CASSPGAGANVLTF; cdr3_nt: TGTGCCAGCAGCCCGGGGGCTGGGGCCAACGTCCTGACTTTC
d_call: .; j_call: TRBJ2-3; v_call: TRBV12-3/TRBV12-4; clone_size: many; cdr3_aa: CASSPSGVTDTQYF; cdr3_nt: TGTGCCAGCAGTCCCTCCGGAGTCACAGATACGCAGTATTTT
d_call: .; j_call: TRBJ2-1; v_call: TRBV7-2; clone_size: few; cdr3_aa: CASSFTQSSYNEQFF; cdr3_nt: TGTGCCAGCAGCTTTACCCAGAGTTCCTACAATGAGCAGTTCTTC
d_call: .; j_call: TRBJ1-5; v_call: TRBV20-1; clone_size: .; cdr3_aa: CSAREHEYSNQPQHF; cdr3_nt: TGCAGTGCTAGAGAACACGAATATAGCAATCAGCCCCAGCATTTT
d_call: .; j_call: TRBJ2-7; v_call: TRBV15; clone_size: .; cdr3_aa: CATSRDRLVSYEQYF; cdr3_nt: TGTGCCACCAGCAGAGATCGGTTAGTTTCCTACGAGCAGTACTTC
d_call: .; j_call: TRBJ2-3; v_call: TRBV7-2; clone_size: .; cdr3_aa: CASSLWERYQYF; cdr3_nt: TGTGCCAGCAGCTTATGGGAGAGGTATCAGTATTTT
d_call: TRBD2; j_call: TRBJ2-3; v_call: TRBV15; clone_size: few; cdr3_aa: CATSRKTSGTDTQYF; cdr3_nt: TGTGCCACCAGCAGAAAGACTAGCGGCACAGATACGCAGTATTTT
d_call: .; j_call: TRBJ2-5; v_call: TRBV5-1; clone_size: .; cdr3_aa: CASSLDLRLTGRGETQYF; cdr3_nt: TGCGCCAGCAGCTTGGACCTTCGCTTGACAGGCCGGGGGGAGACCCAGTACTTC
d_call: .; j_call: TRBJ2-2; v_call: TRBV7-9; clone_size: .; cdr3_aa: CASSWALRDTGELFF; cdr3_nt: TGTGCCAGCAGCTGGGCCCTACGGGACACCGGGGAGCTGTTTTTT
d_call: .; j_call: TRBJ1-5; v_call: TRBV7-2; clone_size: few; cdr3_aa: CASSPDRPLGNQPQHF; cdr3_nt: TGTGCCAGCAGCCCTGACCGACCTCTGGGCAATCAGCCCCAGCATTTT
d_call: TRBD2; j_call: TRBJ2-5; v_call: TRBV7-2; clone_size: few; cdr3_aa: CASSLVAGGQGETQYF; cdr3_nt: TGTGCCAGCAGCTTAGTAGCGGGAGGGCAAGGGGAGACCCAGTACTTC
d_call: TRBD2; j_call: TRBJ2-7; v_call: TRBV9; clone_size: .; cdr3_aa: CASSRTGTSSSYEQYF; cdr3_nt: TGTGCCAGCAGCCGGACCGGGACTAGCAGCTCCTACGAGCAGTACTTC
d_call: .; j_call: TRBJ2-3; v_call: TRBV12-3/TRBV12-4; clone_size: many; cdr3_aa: CASRRTGTPTDTQYF; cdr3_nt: TGTGCCAGCAGGAGAACCGGGACACCCACAGATACGCAGTATTTT
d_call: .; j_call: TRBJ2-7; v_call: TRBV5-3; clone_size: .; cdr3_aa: CARKRGSSTLTYEQYF; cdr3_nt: TGTGCCAGAAAGAGGGGCTCCTCTACTCTCACCTACGAGCAGTACTTC
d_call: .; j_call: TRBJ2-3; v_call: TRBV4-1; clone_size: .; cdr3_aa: CASSKDTDTQYF; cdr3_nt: TGCGCCAGCAGTAAGGACACAGATACGCAGTATTTT
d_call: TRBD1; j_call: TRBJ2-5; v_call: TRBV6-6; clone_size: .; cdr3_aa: CAGGQGFTETQYF; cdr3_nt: TGTGCCGGCGGACAGGGGTTTACTGAGACCCAGTACTTC
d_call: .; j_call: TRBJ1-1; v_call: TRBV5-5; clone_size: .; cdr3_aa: CASSDPQGKWDTEAFF; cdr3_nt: TGTGCCAGCTCCGACCCACAGGGCAAGTGGGACACTGAAGCTTTCTTT
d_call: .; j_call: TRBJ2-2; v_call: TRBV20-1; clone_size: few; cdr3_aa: CSAQRGGITGELFF; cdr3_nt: TGCAGTGCCCAGAGGGGCGGGATCACCGGGGAGCTGTTTTTT
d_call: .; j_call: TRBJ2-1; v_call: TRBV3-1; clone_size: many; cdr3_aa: CASSVTGNNEQFF; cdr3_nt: TGTGCCAGCAGCGTTACAGGGAACAATGAGCAGTTCTTC
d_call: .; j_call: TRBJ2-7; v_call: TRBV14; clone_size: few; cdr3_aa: CASSQVRVGEQYF; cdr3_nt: TGTGCCAGCAGCCAAGTCCGGGTTGGCGAGCAGTACTTC
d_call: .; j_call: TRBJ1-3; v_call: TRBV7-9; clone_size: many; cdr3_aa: CASSNQGAGNTIYF; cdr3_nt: TGTGCCAGCAGCAACCAGGGTGCTGGAAACACCATATATTTT
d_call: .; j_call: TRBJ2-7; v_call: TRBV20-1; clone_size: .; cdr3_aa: CSAVFPGDEQYF; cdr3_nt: TGCAGTGCTGTATTTCCGGGCGACGAGCAGTACTTC
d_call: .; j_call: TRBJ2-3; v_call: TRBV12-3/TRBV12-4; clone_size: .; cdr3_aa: CASSFGGSRVDTQYF; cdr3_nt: TGTGCCAGCAGTTTTGGGGGGAGTCGGGTAGATACGCAGTATTTT
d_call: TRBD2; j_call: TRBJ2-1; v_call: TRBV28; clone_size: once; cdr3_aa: CASSSGTRMNEQFF; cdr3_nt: TGTGCCAGCAGTTCCGGGACTAGGATGAATGAGCAGTTCTTC
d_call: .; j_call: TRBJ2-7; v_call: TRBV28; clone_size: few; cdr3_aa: CASRTTAGNLRYEQYF; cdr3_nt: TGTGCCAGCAGGACAACAGCCGGAAATCTCCGGTACGAGCAGTACTTC
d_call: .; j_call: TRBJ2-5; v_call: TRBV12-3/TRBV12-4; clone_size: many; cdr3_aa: CASSERGTETQYF; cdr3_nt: TGTGCCAGCAGCGAAAGGGGAACAGAGACCCAGTACTTC